This is a list of T cell receptor beta chains from one sample in a study of spatial heterogeneity in lung cancer. MiXCR, run by TCRdb on the 5' RACE reads, gives a single entry per CDR3 protein. In the table there are 110,000 or so distinct CDR3 sequences, more than 10% of which are singletons. The material sequenced was PBMCs, taken at follow-up. The source of these receptors is a female donor with early-stage non-small cell lung cancer. CDR3s leave out the opening cysteine and the closing phenylalanine or tryptophan.

v_call | cdr3_aa
TRBV28 | ASRSYGNQPQH
TRBV24-1 | ATSGLIGNEQF
TRBV9 | ASSGEGVKADTQY
TRBV27 | ASSFRRRNTEAF
TRBV11-2 | ASSLEWAGEQY
TRBV6-2/TRBV6-3 | ASSSGTSGSRNVNEQF
TRBV5-1 | ASSRTSESDTQY
TRBV5-6 | ASNIAGGAYEQY
TRBV6-5 | ASKDRSSPGANVLT
TRBV27 | ASSLKRVGELF
TRBV12-3/TRBV12-4 | ASIKPKSGNTIY
TRBV28 | ASRITGLGSYNEQF
TRBV4-3 | ASSQADTQY
TRBV29-1 | SVEIQGRNIQY
TRBV28 | ASSLPHSRELF
TRBV7-9 | ASRRDRGRYNEQF
TRBV20-1 | SEFPAGGADTQY
TRBV29-1 | SVDGLAGEDTQY
TRBV5-1 | ASSLDAGGQETQY
TRBV20-1 | SAAGLAVDEQF
TRBV20-1 | SAARPAHPEQY
TRBV6-1 | ASSPSGVQPQH
TRBV28 | ASSPAVWEQY
TRBV28 | ASSLDNYGYT
TRBV6-6 | ASRTSGRRSTTGELF
TRBV30 | AWSVKQTVNQPQH
TRBV2 | ASSIRQNTGELF
TRBV11-2 | ASSSGGEQY
TRBV7-9 | AQGLTGELF
TRBV20-1 | SARVGGALNTEAF
TRBV28 | ASSAGLAGGPGTGELF
TRBV19 | ASSIRLQNSNQPQH
TRBV4-1 | ASSQDRSGETSGRRVSAKNIQY
TRBV12-3/TRBV12-4 | ASTSQGMGTEAF
TRBV20-1 | SASLSWTGLHQPQH
TRBV28 | ASSTQPRGMSYEQY
TRBV7-3 | ASSSTSYNEQF
TRBV9 | ASSVGGVGSYNSPLH
TRBV29-1 | SVARLVTYEQY
TRBV7-9 | ASSRTSGSYDEQF
TRBV7-6 | ASSISGNEQF
TRBV7-8 | ASSRGRSQETQY
TRBV27 | ASKTRGLAGVTGELF
TRBV20-1 | SARRLAGGPSYNEQF
TRBV20-1 | SARDPRHTDTQY
TRBV29-1 | SVEAGPPDTQY
TRBV29-1 | SVELAGPYEQY
TRBV29-1 | SVTGTPGNEQF
TRBV6-5 | ASSGGQGRYEQY